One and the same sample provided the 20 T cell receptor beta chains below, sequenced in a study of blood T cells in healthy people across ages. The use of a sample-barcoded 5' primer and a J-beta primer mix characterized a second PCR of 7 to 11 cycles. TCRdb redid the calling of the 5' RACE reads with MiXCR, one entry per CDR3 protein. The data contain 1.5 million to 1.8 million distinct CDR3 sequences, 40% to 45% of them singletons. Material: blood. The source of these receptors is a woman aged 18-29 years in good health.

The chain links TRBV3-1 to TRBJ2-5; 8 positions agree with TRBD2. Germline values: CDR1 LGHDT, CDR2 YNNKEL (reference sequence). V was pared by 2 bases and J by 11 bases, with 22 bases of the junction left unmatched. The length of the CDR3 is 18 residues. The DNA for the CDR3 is TGTGCCAGCAGCCAAACTCACCCCACTAGCGGACACCCCAATGAGCAGTACTTC. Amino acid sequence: CASSQTHPTSGHPNEQYF.

DNA for the CDR3: TGCAGTGCCCTGGACAGAGCGGAGACCCAGTACTTC. Encoded protein: CSALDRAETQYF. The rearrangement joins TRBV20-1 to TRBJ2-5; tentative D call: TRBD1 (6 bases). Germline V gives CDR1 DFQATT, CDR2 SNEGSKA (reference sequence). The CDR3 spans 12 residues. The ends were cut back, 6 bases at V and 5 bases at J, with 13 bases in the middle.

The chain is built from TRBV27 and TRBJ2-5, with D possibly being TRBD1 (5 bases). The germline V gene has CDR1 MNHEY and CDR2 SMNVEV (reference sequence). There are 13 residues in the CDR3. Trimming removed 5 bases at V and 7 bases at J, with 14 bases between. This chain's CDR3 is CASSELQGVTQYF. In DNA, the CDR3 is TGTGCCAGCAGTGAACTGCAGGGTGTGACCCAGTACTTC.

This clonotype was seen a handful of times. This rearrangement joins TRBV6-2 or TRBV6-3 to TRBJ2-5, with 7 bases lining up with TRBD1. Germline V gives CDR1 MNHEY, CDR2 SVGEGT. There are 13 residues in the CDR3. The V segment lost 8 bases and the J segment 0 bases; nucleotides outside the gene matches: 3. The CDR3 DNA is TGTGCCAGCGGGACAGCGTACCAAGAGACCCAGTACTTC. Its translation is CASGTAYQETQYF.

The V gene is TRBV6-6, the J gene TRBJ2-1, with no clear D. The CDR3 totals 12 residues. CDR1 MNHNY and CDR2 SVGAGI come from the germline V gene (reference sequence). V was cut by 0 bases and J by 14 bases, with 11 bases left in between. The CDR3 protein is CASSYSVQVKFF. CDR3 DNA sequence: TGTGCCAGCAGTTACTCGGTACAAGTAAAGTTCTTC.

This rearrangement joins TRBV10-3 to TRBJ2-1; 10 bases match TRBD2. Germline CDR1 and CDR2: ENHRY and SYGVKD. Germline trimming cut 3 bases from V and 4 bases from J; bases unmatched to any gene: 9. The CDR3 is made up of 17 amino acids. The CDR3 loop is CAISDNSGRASYNEQFF. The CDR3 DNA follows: TGTGCCATCAGTGATAACAGCGGGAGGGCCTCTTACAATGAGCAGTTCTTC.

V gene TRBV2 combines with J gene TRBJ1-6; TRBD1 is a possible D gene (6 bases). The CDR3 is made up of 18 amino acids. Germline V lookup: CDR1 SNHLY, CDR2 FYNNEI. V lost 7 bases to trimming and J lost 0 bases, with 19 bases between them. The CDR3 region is CASTPGPGTSSYNSPLHF. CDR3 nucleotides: TGTGCCAGCACTCCGGGACCTGGGACAAGCTCCTATAATTCACCCCTCCACTTT.

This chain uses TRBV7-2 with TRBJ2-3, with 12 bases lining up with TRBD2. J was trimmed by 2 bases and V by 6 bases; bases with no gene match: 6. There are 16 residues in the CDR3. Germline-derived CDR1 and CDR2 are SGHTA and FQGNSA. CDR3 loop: CASSPLAGGDTDTQYF. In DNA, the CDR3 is TGTGCCAGCAGTCCACTAGCGGGGGGCGACACAGATACGCAGTATTTT.

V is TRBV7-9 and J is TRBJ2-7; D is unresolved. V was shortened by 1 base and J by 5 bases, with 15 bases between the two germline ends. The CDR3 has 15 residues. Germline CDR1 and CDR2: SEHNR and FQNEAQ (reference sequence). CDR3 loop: CASSLESPGPHEQYF. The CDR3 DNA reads TGTGCCAGCAGCTTAGAATCCCCGGGTCCACACGAGCAGTACTTC. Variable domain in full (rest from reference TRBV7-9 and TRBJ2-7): DTGVSQNPRHKITKRGQNVTFRCDPISEHNRLYWYRQTLGQGPEFLTYFQNEAQLEKSRLLSDRFSAERPKGSFSTLEIQRTEQGDSAMYLCASSLESPGPHEQYFGPGTRLTVT.

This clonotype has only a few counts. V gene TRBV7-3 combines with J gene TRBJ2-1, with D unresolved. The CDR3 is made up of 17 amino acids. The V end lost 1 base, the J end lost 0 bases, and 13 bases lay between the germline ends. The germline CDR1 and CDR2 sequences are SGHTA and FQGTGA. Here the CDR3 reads CASSLRLVTSSYNEQFF. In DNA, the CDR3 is TGTGCCAGCAGCTTAAGGCTAGTAACCAGCTCCTACAATGAGCAGTTCTTC.

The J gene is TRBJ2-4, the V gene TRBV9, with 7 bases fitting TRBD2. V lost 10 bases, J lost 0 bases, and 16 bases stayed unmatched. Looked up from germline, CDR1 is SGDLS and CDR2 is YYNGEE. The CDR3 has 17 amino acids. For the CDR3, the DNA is TGTGCCGACAGCGTAGCTCCAACTAGCGAAGCCAAAAACATTCAGTACTTC. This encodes CADSVAPTSEAKNIQYF.

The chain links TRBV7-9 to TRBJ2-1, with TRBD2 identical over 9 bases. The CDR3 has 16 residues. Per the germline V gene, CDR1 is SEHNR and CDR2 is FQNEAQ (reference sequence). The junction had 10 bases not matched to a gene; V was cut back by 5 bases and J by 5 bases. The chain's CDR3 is CASSTIPLAGHNEQFF. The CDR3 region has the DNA TGTGCCAGCAGCACCATCCCGCTAGCGGGGCACAATGAGCAGTTCTTC.

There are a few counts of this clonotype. CDR3 protein: CASKPGAAYQETQYF. The DNA for the CDR3 is TGTGCCAGCAAGCCGGGCGCGGCCTACCAAGAGACCCAGTACTTC. The J gene is TRBJ2-5, the V gene TRBV6-2 or TRBV6-3; no firm D call. The V end was cut by 7 bases, the J end by 0 bases, with 15 bases between. The CDR3 has 15 residues. Germline values: CDR1 MNHEY, CDR2 SVGEGT.

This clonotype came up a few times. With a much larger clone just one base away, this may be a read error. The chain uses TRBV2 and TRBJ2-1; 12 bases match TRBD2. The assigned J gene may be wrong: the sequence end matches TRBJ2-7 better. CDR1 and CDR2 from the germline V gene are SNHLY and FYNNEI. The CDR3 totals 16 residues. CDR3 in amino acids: CASSSWTSGVYNEQYF. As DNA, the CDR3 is TGTGCCAGCAGTTCGTGGACTAGCGGGGTCTACAATGAGCAGTACTTC.

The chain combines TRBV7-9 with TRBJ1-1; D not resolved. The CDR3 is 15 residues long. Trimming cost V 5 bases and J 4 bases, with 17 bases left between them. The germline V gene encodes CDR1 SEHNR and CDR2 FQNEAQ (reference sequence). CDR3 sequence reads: CASSSLIGVGTEAFF. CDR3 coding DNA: TGTGCCAGCAGCAGTTTAATAGGTGTGGGCACTGAAGCTTTCTTT.

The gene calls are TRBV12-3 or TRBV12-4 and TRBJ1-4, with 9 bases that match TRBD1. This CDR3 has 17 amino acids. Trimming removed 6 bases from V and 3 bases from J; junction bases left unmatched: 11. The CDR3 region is CASSSTGGRGPNEKLFF. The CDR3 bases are TGTGCCAGCAGCTCGACAGGGGGAAGGGGGCCTAATGAAAAACTGTTTTTT.

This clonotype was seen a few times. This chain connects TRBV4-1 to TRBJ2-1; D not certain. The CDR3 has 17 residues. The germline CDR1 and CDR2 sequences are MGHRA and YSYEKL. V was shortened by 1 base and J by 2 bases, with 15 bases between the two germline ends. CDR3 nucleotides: TGCGCCAGCAGCCAAGCAAACATGGGCTTTACCTACAATGAGCAGTTCTTC. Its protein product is CASSQANMGFTYNEQFF.

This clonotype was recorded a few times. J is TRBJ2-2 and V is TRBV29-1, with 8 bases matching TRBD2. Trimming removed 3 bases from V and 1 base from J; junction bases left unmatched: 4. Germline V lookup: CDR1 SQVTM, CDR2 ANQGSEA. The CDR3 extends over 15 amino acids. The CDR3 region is CSVEAGTRNTGELFF. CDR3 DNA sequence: TGCAGCGTTGAGGCCGGGACTAGGAACACCGGGGAGCTGTTTTTT.

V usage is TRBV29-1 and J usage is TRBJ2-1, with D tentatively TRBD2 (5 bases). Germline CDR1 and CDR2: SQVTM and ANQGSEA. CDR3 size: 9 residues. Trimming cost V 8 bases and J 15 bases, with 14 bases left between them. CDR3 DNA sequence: TGCAGCAGCCGGGATCCGTTGTTCTTC. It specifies CSSRDPLFF.

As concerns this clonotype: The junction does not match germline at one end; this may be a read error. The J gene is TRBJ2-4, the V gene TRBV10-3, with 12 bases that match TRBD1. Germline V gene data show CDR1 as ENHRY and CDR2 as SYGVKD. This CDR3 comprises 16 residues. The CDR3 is CASSSRPGQGANIQYF. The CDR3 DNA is TGTGCCAGCAGTTCTCGTCCGGGACAGGGGGCAAACATTCAGTACTTC.